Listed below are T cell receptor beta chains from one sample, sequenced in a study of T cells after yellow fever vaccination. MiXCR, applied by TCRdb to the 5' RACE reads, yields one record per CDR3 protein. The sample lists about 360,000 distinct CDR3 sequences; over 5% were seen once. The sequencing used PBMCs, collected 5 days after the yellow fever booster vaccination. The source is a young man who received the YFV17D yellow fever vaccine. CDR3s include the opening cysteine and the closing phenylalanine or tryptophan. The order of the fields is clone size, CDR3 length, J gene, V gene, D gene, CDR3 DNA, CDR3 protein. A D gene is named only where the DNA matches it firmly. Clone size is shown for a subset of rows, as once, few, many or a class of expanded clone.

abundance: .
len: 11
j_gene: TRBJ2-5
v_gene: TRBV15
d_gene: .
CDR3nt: TGTGCCACCAGCATTCGGGAGACCCAGTACTTC
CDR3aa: CATSIRETQYF

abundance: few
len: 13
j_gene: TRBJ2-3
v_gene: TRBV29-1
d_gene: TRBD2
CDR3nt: TGCAGCGTTGAGCGGGGGGCTGAAGATACGCAGTATTTT
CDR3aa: CSVERGAEDTQYF

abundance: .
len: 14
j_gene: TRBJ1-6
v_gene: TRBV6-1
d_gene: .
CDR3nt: TGTGCCAGCAGCCCAGGGTTTTTTGATTCACCCCTCCACTTT
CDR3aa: CASSPGFFDSPLHF

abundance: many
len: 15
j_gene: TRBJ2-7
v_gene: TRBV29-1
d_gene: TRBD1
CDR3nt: TGCAGCGTAGAGACGTTTCGACAGGGGGGCCACGAGCAGTACTTC
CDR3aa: CSVETFRQGGHEQYF

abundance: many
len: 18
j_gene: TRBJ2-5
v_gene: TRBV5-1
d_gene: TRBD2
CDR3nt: TGCGCCAGCAGCTTGAAAACTAGCGGGAGTGCTTGGCAAGAGACCCAGTACTTC
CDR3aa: CASSLKTSGSAWQETQYF

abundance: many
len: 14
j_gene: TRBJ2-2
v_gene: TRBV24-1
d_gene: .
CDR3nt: TGTGCCACCAGTGATTTTGACAGCACCGGGGAGCTGTTTTTT
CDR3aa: CATSDFDSTGELFF

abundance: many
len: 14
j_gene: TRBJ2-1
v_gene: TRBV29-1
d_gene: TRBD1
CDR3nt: TGCAGCGGGCAGGGGGCTATCTCCTACAATGAGCAGTTCTTC
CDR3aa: CSGQGAISYNEQFF

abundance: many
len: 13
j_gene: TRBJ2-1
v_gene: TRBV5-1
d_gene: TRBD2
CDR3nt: TGCGCCAGCAGGGCGGGAGGGCCCTATGAGCAGTTCTTC
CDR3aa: CASRAGGPYEQFF

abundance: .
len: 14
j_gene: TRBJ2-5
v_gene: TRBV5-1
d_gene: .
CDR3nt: TGCGCCAGCAGCGTGCAAGGGGACGAGGAGACCCAGTACTTC
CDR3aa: CASSVQGDEETQYF

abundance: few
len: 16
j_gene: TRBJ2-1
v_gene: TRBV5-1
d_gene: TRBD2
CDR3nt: TGCGCCAGCCACCCTCTTACTAGCGGGGGTTACAATGAGCAGTTCTTC
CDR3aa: CASHPLTSGGYNEQFF

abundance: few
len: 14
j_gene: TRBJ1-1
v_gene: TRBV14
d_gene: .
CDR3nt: TGTGCCAGCAGCCAACGGCCAGACCTTTCTGAAGCTTTCTTT
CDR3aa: CASSQRPDLSEAFF

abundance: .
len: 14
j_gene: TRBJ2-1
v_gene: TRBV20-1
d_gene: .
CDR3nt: TGCAGTGCTACATCTCTGAGCTCCTACAATGAGCAGTTCTTC
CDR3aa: CSATSLSSYNEQFF

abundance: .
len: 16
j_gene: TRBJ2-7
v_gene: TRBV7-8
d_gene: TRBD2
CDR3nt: TGTGCCAGCAGCTTTTCTTCGGCTAGCGGGAGTTACGAGCAGTACTTC
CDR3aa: CASSFSSASGSYEQYF

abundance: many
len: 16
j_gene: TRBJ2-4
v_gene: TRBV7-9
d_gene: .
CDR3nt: TGTGCCAGCAGCTCGCGGCCGGGCTTAGCCAAAAACATTCAGTACTTC
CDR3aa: CASSSRPGLAKNIQYF

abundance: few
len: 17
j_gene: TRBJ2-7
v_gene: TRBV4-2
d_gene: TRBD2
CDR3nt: TGTGCCAGCAGCCAAGCCGCGGGAGGGCCCTCCACCTACGAGCAGTACTTC
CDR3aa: CASSQAAGGPSTYEQYF

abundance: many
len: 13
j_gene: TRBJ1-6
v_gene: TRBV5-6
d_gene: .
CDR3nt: TGTGCCAGCAGCTTGGGGGATGATTCACCCCTCCACTTT
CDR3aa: CASSLGDDSPLHF

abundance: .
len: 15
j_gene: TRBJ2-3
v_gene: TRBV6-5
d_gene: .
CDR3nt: TGTGCCAGCAGTTACCCCCAGTCAGGCACAGATACGCAGTATTTT
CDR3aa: CASSYPQSGTDTQYF

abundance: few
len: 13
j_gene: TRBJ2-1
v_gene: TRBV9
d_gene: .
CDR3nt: TGTGCCAGCAGCGTAGATCTCGGAAGCGAGCAGTTCTTC
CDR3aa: CASSVDLGSEQFF

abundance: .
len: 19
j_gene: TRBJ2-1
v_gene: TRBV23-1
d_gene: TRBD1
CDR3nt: TGCGCCAGCACTAGGGACAGTCCCTTTGGACTGAGCTCCTACAATGAGCAGTTCTTC
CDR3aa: CASTRDSPFGLSSYNEQFF

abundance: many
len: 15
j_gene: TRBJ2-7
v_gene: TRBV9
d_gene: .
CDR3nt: TGTGCCAGCAGCGTAGCGGGTGGGACCCCGAACGAGCAGTACTTC
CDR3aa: CASSVAGGTPNEQYF

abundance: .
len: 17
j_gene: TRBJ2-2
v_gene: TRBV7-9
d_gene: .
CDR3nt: TGTGCCAGCAGCTTGATCTTTGTTGGAACACACACCGGGGAGCTGTTTTTT
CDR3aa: CASSLIFVGTHTGELFF

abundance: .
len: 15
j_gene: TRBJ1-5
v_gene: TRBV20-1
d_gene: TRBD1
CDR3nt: TGCAGTGCTCCCGGGACAGGGGGCAGTAATCAGCCCCAGCATTTT
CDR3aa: CSAPGTGGSNQPQHF

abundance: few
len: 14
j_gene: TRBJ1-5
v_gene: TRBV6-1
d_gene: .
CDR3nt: TGTGCCAGCATCCCGGGACATAGCAATCAGCCCCAGCATTTT
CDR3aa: CASIPGHSNQPQHF

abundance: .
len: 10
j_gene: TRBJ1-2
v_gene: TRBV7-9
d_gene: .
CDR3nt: TGTGCCAGCAGCTCGTATGGCTACACCTTC
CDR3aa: CASSSYGYTF

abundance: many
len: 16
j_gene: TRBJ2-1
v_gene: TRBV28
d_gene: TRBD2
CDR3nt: TGTGCCAGCAGTTCCTCTAGCGGGAGGGCCATCAATGAGCAGTTCTTC
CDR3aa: CASSSSSGRAINEQFF

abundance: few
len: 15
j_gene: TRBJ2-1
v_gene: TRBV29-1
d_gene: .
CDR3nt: TGCAGCGTTTCAACAGGGTCGCGCTCCTACAATGAGCAGTTCTTC
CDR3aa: CSVSTGSRSYNEQFF

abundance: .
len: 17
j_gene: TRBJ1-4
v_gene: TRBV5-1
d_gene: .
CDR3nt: TGCGCCAGCAGCCCAGGGGTCTCCACTCCTTCGGGAGAAAAACTGTTTTTT
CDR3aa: CASSPGVSTPSGEKLFF

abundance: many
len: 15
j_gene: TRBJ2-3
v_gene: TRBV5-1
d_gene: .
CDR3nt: TGCGCCAGCAGCTCTCTAGTTGGTCGGACAGATACGCAGTATTTT
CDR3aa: CASSSLVGRTDTQYF

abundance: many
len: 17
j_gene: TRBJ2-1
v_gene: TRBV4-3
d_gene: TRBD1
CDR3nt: TGCGCCAGCAGCCAAGAAAAAGGGGGCTCGAAGAACAATGAGCAGTTCTTC
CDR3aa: CASSQEKGGSKNNEQFF

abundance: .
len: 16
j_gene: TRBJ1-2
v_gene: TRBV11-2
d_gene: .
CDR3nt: TGTGCCAGCAGCTTAGTAGGGGGGGGACACCACTATGGCTACACCTTC
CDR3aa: CASSLVGGGHHYGYTF

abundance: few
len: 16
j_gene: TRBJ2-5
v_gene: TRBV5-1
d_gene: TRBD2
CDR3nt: TGCGCCAGCAGCACGACTAGCGGGAGTTACAGAGAGACCCAGTACTTC
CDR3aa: CASSTTSGSYRETQYF

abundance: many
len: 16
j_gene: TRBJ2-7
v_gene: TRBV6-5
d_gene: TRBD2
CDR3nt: TGTGCCAGCAGTACCCCTCTGACTAGCGGGACCCACGAGCAGTACTTC
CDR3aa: CASSTPLTSGTHEQYF

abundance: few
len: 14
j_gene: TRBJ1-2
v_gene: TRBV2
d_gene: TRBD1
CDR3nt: TGTGCCAGCAGAGAACGGACAGGGGCTGATGGCTACACCTTC
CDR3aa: CASRERTGADGYTF

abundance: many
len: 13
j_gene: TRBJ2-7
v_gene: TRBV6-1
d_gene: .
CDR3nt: TGTGCCAGCAGTAAGCCTACGACGGACGAGCAGTACTTC
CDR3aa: CASSKPTTDEQYF

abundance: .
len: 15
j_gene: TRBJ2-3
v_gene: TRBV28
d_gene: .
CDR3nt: TGTGCCAGCAGGTCGTGGCAGAGGGGCGCAGATACGCAGTATTTT
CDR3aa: CASRSWQRGADTQYF

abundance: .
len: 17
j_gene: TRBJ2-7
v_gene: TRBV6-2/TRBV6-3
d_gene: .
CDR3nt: TGTGCCAGCAGTTCCCACCGTACGGGGAGGTGGGGCTACGAGCAGTACTTC
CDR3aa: CASSSHRTGRWGYEQYF

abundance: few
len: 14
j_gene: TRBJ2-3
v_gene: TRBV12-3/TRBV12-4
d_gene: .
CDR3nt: TGTGCCAGCAGACGAGGGAGCGCCGCAGATACGCAGTATTTT
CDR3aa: CASRRGSAADTQYF

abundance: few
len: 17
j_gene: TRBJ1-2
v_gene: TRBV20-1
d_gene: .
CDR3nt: TGCAGTGCTAGAGATATCGCCAGGGCATCGGCGGAATATGGCTACACCTTC
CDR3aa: CSARDIARASAEYGYTF

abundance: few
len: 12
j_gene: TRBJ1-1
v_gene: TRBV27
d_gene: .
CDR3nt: TGTGCCAGCAGTGTGGATGGGGGTGAAGCTTTCTTT
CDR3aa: CASSVDGGEAFF

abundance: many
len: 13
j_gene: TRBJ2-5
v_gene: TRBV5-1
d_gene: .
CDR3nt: TGCGCCAGCAGCTTGCGGACAGAAGAGACCCAGTACTTC
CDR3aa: CASSLRTEETQYF

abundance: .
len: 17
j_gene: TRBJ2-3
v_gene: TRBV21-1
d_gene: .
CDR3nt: TGTGCCAACCATGTGACCCGGGGGGACAGTTGCACAGATACGCAGTATTTT
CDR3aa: CANHVTRGDSCTDTQYF

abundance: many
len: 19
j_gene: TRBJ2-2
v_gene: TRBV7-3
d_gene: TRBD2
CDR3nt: TGTGCCAGCAGCCTTCTAGCGGGAGGCCTCCATAAGAACACCGGGGAGCTGTTTTTT
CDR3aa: CASSLLAGGLHKNTGELFF

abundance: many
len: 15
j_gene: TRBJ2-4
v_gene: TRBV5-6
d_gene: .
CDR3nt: TGTGCCAGCAGCCACCTGGGTCAGGGATCGAACATTCAGTACTTC
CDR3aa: CASSHLGQGSNIQYF

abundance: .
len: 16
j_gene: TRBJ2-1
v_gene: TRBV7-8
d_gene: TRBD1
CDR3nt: TGTGCCAGCAGCTTACCCGGACAGACAGGGGGGCCCCCTGAGTTCTTC
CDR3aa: CASSLPGQTGGPPEFF

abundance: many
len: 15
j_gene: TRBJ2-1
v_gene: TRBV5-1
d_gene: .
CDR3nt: TGCGCCAGCAGACGAGGAGCGGGCTCCTACAATGAGCAGTTCTTC
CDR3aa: CASRRGAGSYNEQFF

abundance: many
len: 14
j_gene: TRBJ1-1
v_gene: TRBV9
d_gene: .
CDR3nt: TGTGCCAGCAGCGTAGGGGGGTGGAACACTGAAGCTTTCTTT
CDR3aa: CASSVGGWNTEAFF

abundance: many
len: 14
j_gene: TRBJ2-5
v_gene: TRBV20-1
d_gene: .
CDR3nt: TGCAGTGCTAGAGATTCGCGGGTACCAGAGACCCAGTACTTC
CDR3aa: CSARDSRVPETQYF

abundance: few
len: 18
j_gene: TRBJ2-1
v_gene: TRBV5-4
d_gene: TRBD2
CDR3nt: TGTGCCAGCAGCTCCCGACTAGCGGGAGGGCGGTTTCCAATTGAGCAGTTCTTC
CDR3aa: CASSSRLAGGRFPIEQFF